These T cell receptor beta chains were read from a single sample in a study of T cell responses to AZD1222 COVID-19 vaccine. TCRdb keeps only in-frame clones here, not all; method: immunoSEQ multiplex PCR. The sample comprises roughly 150,000 clones, roughly 88% of which are singletons, and 5% to 6.5% rests with the top ten. Sequenced here: peripheral blood, sampled 28 days after the second AZD1222 dose. These receptors came from an adult who received the AZD1222 COVID-19 vaccine. The CDR3 runs from the conserved cysteine through the conserved F or W. The order of the fields is J gene, V gene, CDR3 length, D gene, clone size, CDR3 protein, CDR3 DNA. A D gene is named only where the DNA matches it firmly. Clone size is shown for a subset of rows, as once, few, many or a class of expanded clone.

J: TRBJ1-4
V: TRBV5-5
length: 15
D: -
size: -
CDR3: CASSLGRSANEKLFF
DNA: TGTGCCAGCAGCTTAGGACGATCCGCTAATGAAAAACTGTTTTTT

J: TRBJ1-4
V: TRBV14
length: 15
D: TRBD1
size: -
CDR3: CASSRNRGRSEKLFF
DNA: TGTGCCAGCAGCCGGAACAGGGGACGCAGTGAAAAACTGTTTTTT

J: TRBJ2-1
V: TRBV12-3/TRBV12-4
length: 10
D: -
size: -
CDR3: CASSLREQFF
DNA: TGTGCCAGCAGTTTACGGGAGCAGTTCTTC

J: TRBJ1-1
V: TRBV27
length: 15
D: -
size: -
CDR3: CASSFTRDLNTEAFF
DNA: TGTGCCAGCAGCTTTACCCGGGACCTGAACACTGAAGCTTTCTTT

J: TRBJ2-7
V: TRBV21-1
length: 16
D: -
size: -
CDR3: CASSKTTGPGSYEQYF
DNA: TGTGCCAGCAGCAAAACAACAGGGCCCGGGTCCTACGAGCAGTACTTC

J: TRBJ2-7
V: TRBV5-8
length: 15
D: -
size: -
CDR3: CASSLGLRVTYEQYF
DNA: TGTGCCAGCAGCTTGGGTCTGCGAGTCACCTACGAGCAGTACTTC

J: TRBJ2-6
V: TRBV27
length: 13
D: -
size: -
CDR3: CASSEDGANVLTF
DNA: TGTGCCAGCAGTGAGGATGGGGCCAACGTCCTGACTTTC

J: TRBJ1-6
V: TRBV19
length: 14
D: -
size: -
CDR3: CASTAPEENSPLHF
DNA: TGTGCCAGTACGGCCCCGGAGGAGAATTCACCCCTCCACTTT

J: TRBJ2-1
V: TRBV4-3
length: 15
D: TRBD1
size: -
CDR3: CASSQIGQGGNEQFF
DNA: TGCGCCAGCAGCCAAATAGGACAGGGTGGTAATGAGCAGTTCTTC

J: TRBJ1-2
V: TRBV28
length: 16
D: TRBD1
size: -
CDR3: CASSSGGSGQGRGYTF
DNA: TGTGCCAGCAGTTCCGGTGGGTCGGGACAGGGCCGCGGCTACACCTTC

J: TRBJ1-3
V: TRBV19
length: 16
D: TRBD1
size: -
CDR3: CASSRRTGESGNTIYF
DNA: TGTGCCAGTAGCAGGCGCACAGGGGAATCTGGAAACACCATATATTTT

J: TRBJ2-3
V: TRBV6-5
length: 14
D: -
size: -
CDR3: CASSFGSTKDTQYF
DNA: TGTGCCAGCAGTTTCGGAAGCACGAAAGATACGCAGTATTTT

J: TRBJ2-7
V: TRBV16
length: 17
D: -
size: -
CDR3: CASSQSLSEGPIYEQYF
DNA: TGTGCCAGCAGCCAATCTCTTTCGGAAGGGCCCATCTACGAGCAGTACTTC

J: TRBJ1-5
V: TRBV6-1
length: 16
D: -
size: -
CDR3: CASSETSGNSNQPQHF
DNA: TGTGCCAGCAGTGAAACTTCAGGAAATAGCAATCAGCCCCAGCATTTT

J: TRBJ2-5
V: TRBV5-4
length: 14
D: -
size: few
CDR3: CASSLPGNRETQYF
DNA: TGTGCCAGCAGCTTGCCGGGGAATCGAGAGACCCAGTACTTC

J: TRBJ2-7
V: TRBV6-5
length: 14
D: TRBD1
size: -
CDR3: CASSYTGGRYEQYF
DNA: TGTGCCAGCAGTTACACAGGGGGTAGATACGAGCAGTACTTC

J: TRBJ2-5
V: TRBV28
length: 15
D: -
size: -
CDR3: CASSPPGWDQETQYF
DNA: TGTGCCAGCAGCCCCCCAGGGTGGGACCAAGAGACCCAGTACTTC

J: TRBJ1-3
V: TRBV28
length: 14
D: TRBD1
size: -
CDR3: CASSPQGSGNTIYF
DNA: TGTGCCAGCAGCCCACAGGGGTCAGGAAACACCATATATTTT

J: TRBJ1-4
V: TRBV27
length: 15
D: -
size: -
CDR3: CASSEGLSGLEKLFF
DNA: TGTGCCAGCAGTGAGGGACTCTCTGGGCTTGAAAAACTGTTTTTT

J: TRBJ1-2
V: TRBV5-1
length: 13
D: TRBD1
size: once
CDR3: CASSPQGDYGYTF
DNA: TGCGCCAGCAGCCCCCAGGGGGACTATGGCTACACCTTC

J: TRBJ1-4
V: TRBV28
length: 12
D: -
size: -
CDR3: CASSLVRGKLFF
DNA: TGTGCCAGCAGTTTGGTCCGGGGAAAACTGTTTTTT

J: TRBJ1-1
V: TRBV9
length: 15
D: -
size: -
CDR3: CASSVRTDKNTEAFF
DNA: TGTGCCAGCAGCGTCCGGACAGACAAGAACACTGAAGCTTTCTTT

J: TRBJ2-1
V: TRBV9
length: 15
D: TRBD2
size: -
CDR3: CASSVLAGVGNEQFF
DNA: TGTGCCAGCAGCGTACTAGCGGGAGTAGGCAATGAGCAGTTCTTC

J: TRBJ2-1
V: TRBV30
length: 17
D: TRBD2
size: -
CDR3: CASNTSPGLPGGNEQFF
DNA: TGTGCCTCGAACACCTCCCCGGGACTCCCGGGGGGGAATGAGCAGTTCTTC

J: TRBJ2-5
V: TRBV7-9
length: 17
D: -
size: -
CDR3: CASSLGVGGGLQETQYF
DNA: TGTGCCAGCAGCTTAGGAGTGGGCGGCGGTCTCCAAGAGACCCAGTACTTC

J: TRBJ2-7
V: TRBV11-2
length: 16
D: TRBD1
size: -
CDR3: CASSLYSGQGASEQYF
DNA: TGTGCCAGCAGCTTATACTCTGGGCAGGGGGCCTCCGAGCAGTACTTC

J: TRBJ1-6
V: TRBV27
length: 14
D: -
size: few
CDR3: CASKENREFSPLHF
DNA: TGTGCCAGCAAGGAAAACAGGGAATTCTCACCCCTCCACTTT

J: TRBJ2-1
V: TRBV10-3
length: 14
D: TRBD2
size: -
CDR3: CAISKGTRGNEQFF
DNA: TGTGCCATCAGTAAAGGGACTAGGGGCAATGAGCAGTTCTTC

J: TRBJ1-2
V: TRBV28
length: 15
D: -
size: -
CDR3: CASGEDRDWSYGYTF
DNA: TGTGCCAGCGGGGAAGATCGGGACTGGAGCTATGGCTACACCTTC

J: TRBJ2-1
V: TRBV7-3
length: 19
D: -
size: -
CDR3: CASSLFPGDTGNIYNEQFF
DNA: TGTGCCAGCAGCTTATTCCCGGGAGATACAGGGAATATTTACAATGAGCAGTTCTTC

J: TRBJ1-1
V: TRBV28
length: 13
D: -
size: -
CDR3: CASSGALNTEAFF
DNA: TGTGCCAGCTCGGGTGCACTGAACACTGAAGCTTTCTTT

J: TRBJ1-5
V: TRBV10-3
length: 16
D: -
size: -
CDR3: CAISDGQFTSNQPQHF
DNA: TGTGCCATCAGTGACGGACAGTTTACTAGCAATCAGCCCCAGCATTTT

J: TRBJ1-5
V: TRBV9
length: 14
D: TRBD1
size: -
CDR3: CASSAGQGGQPQHF
DNA: TGTGCCAGCAGCGCCGGACAGGGGGGTCAGCCCCAGCATTTT

J: TRBJ1-3
V: TRBV15
length: 16
D: -
size: once
CDR3: CATSRALTTISNTIYF
DNA: TGTGCCACCAGCAGAGCGCTGACAACGATCTCGAACACCATATATTTT

J: TRBJ1-6
V: TRBV5-1
length: 16
D: -
size: -
CDR3: CASSDRQSSYNSPLHF
DNA: TGCGCCAGCAGCGACCGACAAAGCTCCTATAATTCACCCCTCCACTTT

J: TRBJ1-6
V: TRBV5-1
length: 15
D: -
size: -
CDR3: CASSPQGGRDSPLHF
DNA: TGCGCCAGCAGCCCCCAAGGTGGTCGAGATTCACCCCTCCACTTT

J: TRBJ1-2
V: TRBV5-4
length: 15
D: TRBD1
size: -
CDR3: CASSFRHRGEYGYTF
DNA: TGTGCCAGCAGCTTCCGGCACAGGGGAGAATATGGCTACACCTTC

J: TRBJ1-5
V: TRBV5-8
length: 15
D: -
size: -
CDR3: CASSPLGLSNQPQHF
DNA: TGTGCCAGCAGCCCTCTCGGGCTCAGCAATCAGCCCCAGCATTTT

J: TRBJ1-4
V: TRBV7-6
length: 16
D: TRBD1
size: -
CDR3: CASSSALNRGGEKLFF
DNA: TGTGCCAGCAGCTCTGCCCTAAACAGGGGTGGCGAAAAACTGTTTTTT

J: TRBJ1-5
V: TRBV9
length: 15
D: -
size: -
CDR3: CASSVDGAPYQPQHF
DNA: TGTGCCAGCAGCGTAGATGGGGCCCCCTATCAGCCCCAGCATTTT

J: TRBJ1-1
V: TRBV19
length: 13
D: -
size: -
CDR3: CASIVPGGTEAFF
DNA: TGTGCCAGTATTGTTCCTGGGGGCACTGAAGCTTTCTTT

J: TRBJ1-6
V: TRBV2
length: 14
D: -
size: -
CDR3: CASSVTSPYSPLHF
DNA: TGTGCCAGCAGTGTCACCTCCCCGTATTCACCCCTCCACTTT

J: TRBJ2-3
V: TRBV3-1/TRBV3-2
length: 16
D: TRBD2
size: -
CDR3: CASSLSTSARTDTQYF
DNA: TGTGCCAGCAGCCTCTCGACTAGCGCCCGCACAGATACGCAGTATTTT

J: TRBJ2-4
V: TRBV5-1
length: 16
D: TRBD1
size: -
CDR3: CASSLGQGAAKNIQYF
DNA: TGCGCCAGCAGCCTGGGACAGGGGGCTGCCAAAAACATTCAGTACTTC

J: TRBJ2-7
V: TRBV9
length: 15
D: TRBD1
size: -
CDR3: CASSVSPTGGYEQYF
DNA: TGTGCCAGCAGCGTATCCCCAACAGGGGGCTACGAGCAGTACTTC

J: TRBJ2-7
V: TRBV5-4
length: 17
D: TRBD2
size: many
CDR3: CASSDGLAGGPNSEQYF
DNA: TGTGCCAGCAGCGATGGACTAGCGGGAGGGCCGAACTCGGAGCAGTACTTC

J: TRBJ2-3
V: TRBV24-1
length: 12
D: -
size: -
CDR3: CATSEDHGRQYF
DNA: TGTGCCACCAGTGAGGACCACGGTAGGCAGTATTTT

J: TRBJ1-1
V: TRBV5-1
length: 15
D: TRBD1
size: -
CDR3: CASSLRQGLNTEAFF
DNA: TGCGCCAGCAGCCTCCGACAGGGACTGAACACTGAAGCTTTCTTT

J: TRBJ1-3
V: TRBV27
length: 16
D: TRBD1
size: -
CDR3: CASSPSTGVGGNTIYF
DNA: TGTGCCAGCAGTCCCTCGACAGGGGTTGGTGGAAACACCATATATTTT

J: TRBJ2-2
V: TRBV6-2/TRBV6-3
length: 17
D: TRBD2
size: once
CDR3: CASSPSGASVGTGELFF
DNA: TGTGCCAGCAGCCCTAGCGGGGCCTCTGTAGGGACCGGGGAGCTGTTTTTT